This T cell receptor beta chain was retrieved from a study of cytomegalovirus exposure and HLA in healthy donors (dated 2017 in TCRdb). Broadly, across the study: An earlier analysis of roughly 500 of the donors reported approximately 280 Gb of sequence data and 95 million to 140 million unique TCR beta sequences obtained from about 200 million T cells. An early release covering roughly 580 HLA-typed donors comprised approximately 290 gigabases of sequencing data and tens of millions of unique TCR sequences. Among the approximately 400 genotyped donors, more than 70% belonged to the genetic ancestry cluster associated with self-reported Caucasian donors. The study aimed to test whether cataloging public T cell receptors could reveal signatures of past pathogen exposure. The study used immunosequencing to profile the T cell repertoires of more than 650 subjects and linked those repertoires to cytomegalovirus serostatus. In addition to the first cohort of 666 subjects, a separate validation cohort of 120 different subjects was used. To predict cytomegalovirus infection status, the study combined high-throughput TCR immunosequencing, statistical association of individual TCRs with disease status, and machine learning. A later analysis re-examined previously published TCR beta repertoires from more than 550 donors and added high-resolution HLA genotyping to investigate patterns of TCR occurrence. Rather than drawing on any new phenotypic data, the later analysis identified candidate immune exposures from TCR beta sequences and the way those sequences occurred across donors. An earlier analysis of a few hundred of the donors applied high-throughput TCR beta sequencing to assess whether each TCR beta V gene segment acted as functional or pseudogenic. Donor age, sex, ethnicity and CMV serostatus were collected together with the repertoire data. Genome-wide SNP genotypes for about 55% of the roughly 670 donors were used in a later genetic analysis, which treated that subset as a discovery cohort. Every discovery cohort repertoire had been produced on one sequencing platform. Both class I and class II loci were covered by HLA typing, at four-digit resolution. Typing coverage differed by locus: A, B, C, DRB1 and DQB1 were typed in roughly 629-640 donors, DQA1 in approximately 520, DPA1 in approximately 600, and DPB1 in 472. Because of strong linkage in the cohort, four or five DR-DQ haplotypes were treated as single units for association and clustering. Among around 400 genotyped donors of the cohort, an average of 235,054 unique TCR beta nucleotide sequences were sequenced per donor, around 18% of them non-productive. What the research found in general, with its limitations: Sequencing depth was assumed to be roughly uniform across donors in the presence/absence analyses, though that assumption may not hold. Because counts were too low, seventeen rarely observed V segments, including chromosome 9 orphons, were excluded from the earlier analysis of a few hundred of the donors. Because HLA typing was missing for some donors at each locus, association tests included only the typed subset. Most TCR sequences were observed very rarely across donors, whereas some public TCRs were present in many individuals. According to a later analysis, TCR association rates differed among HLA loci, with DRB1 alleles showing the most associated TCRs and HLA-C alleles showing the fewest. A few of the identified cytomegalovirus-associated TCR beta chains were confirmed in vitro to be specific for cytomegalovirus antigens. Linkage disequilibrium might explain the correlated functional status among segregating V segments, but an unknown experimental factor could not be excluded. Some IMGT-functional V segments, including TRBV6-2 and TRBV6-3, could not be told apart with the 87-base-pair reads, so those segments were excluded. Specific HLA alleles were associated with more than 15,000 TCR beta sequences at a false discovery rate of 0.05 in a later analysis. A further reported finding was that TCR beta sequences accurately predicted the HLA-A and HLA-B alleles for most subjects in the first cohort. The only immune exposure information available for the cohort was CMV serostatus. According to the authors, the approach could potentially be generalized to other disease states and immunological phenotypes. When HLA alleles, especially DR and DQ, strongly co-occurred, attributing TCR associations to individual alleles was difficult. According to a later genetic analysis, donors in an Asian-associated ancestry cluster had fewer N-insertions in productive TCRs than the roughly 700-donor mean. According to a later analysis, most CMV-associated TCR beta chains appeared to be HLA-restricted, and the HLA associations seemed to be driven largely by CMV exposure. In both the original and validation cohorts, the classifier was reported to diagnose cytomegalovirus status with high specificity and sensitivity. In this cohort, only TCR beta chains were sequenced, and detectable features were limited by the absence of alpha or paired-chain data. A later genetic analysis associated a missense DCLRE1C variant with V-gene and J-gene trimming of TCR beta chains, and an independent cohort replicated the association. Several of the top co-occurrence clusters appeared to be linked to parvovirus B19, influenza, CMV and Epstein-Barr virus, according to a later analysis. A group of highly shared sequence variants was considered likely to be a technical artifact of the sequencing pipeline. In a later analysis, HLA-associated TCR beta chains were found to be more clonally expanded and to have lower generation probabilities than equally common non-associated chains. An earlier analysis of approximately 540 of the donors showed that most TCR beta V segments appeared in productive rearrangements either about 87% or about 30% of the time, which broadly matched IMGT annotations. In the study, approximately 150 TCR beta chains were listed as associated with cytomegalovirus.

The cohort consisted of 650 to 700 healthy bone marrow donors. At the time of sampling, all cohort members were nominally healthy, though unrecorded immune exposures were likely present. The donor tested CMV seropositive and was one of the 289 seropositive cohort members. A peripheral blood sample was provided by each donor, and peripheral blood mononuclear cells were used for TCR beta sequencing. Genomic DNA was extracted from the blood cell samples with the Qiagen DNeasy Blood Extraction Kit. The CDR3 numbers 11 residues from cysteine through phenylalanine. This entry keeps only the CDR3 DNA: 33 bases, framed from base 1. Per the germline V gene (reference sequence), GTSNPN is the CDR1 and SVGIG is the CDR2. Relative to germline, V is 0 bases shorter and J is 9 bases shorter, with 8 bases between their ends. The library came from the immunoSEQ multiplex PCR assay. For the multiplex PCR, a mixture combining 60 forward primers for TCR Vbeta segments and 13 reverse primers for TCR Jbeta segments was used. Amplification of the CDR3 region of rearranged TCR beta genes was performed with a multiplex PCR assay on genomic DNA. The amplified TCR beta libraries were sequenced on the Illumina HiSeq System as 87-base-pair reads. The authors' analysis ran thus. In a later analysis, tens of millions of unique TCR beta chains were counted across the 650 to 750 repertoires, and about 10 million of these chains were shared by at least two donors. Raw reads were error-corrected and collapsed into unique sequences by a nearest-neighbor algorithm in which closely related sequences were merged to remove PCR and sequencing errors. Alignment of CDR3 sequences to IMGT reference sequences was used to assign V, D and J gene segments. For a sequence to be retained, a match of at least six nucleotides to both a V gene segment and a J gene segment was required. Rearrangements were classified as productive when the CDR3 lacked stop codons and remained in frame with V and J, and all other rearrangements were classified as non-productive. Following IMGT convention, CDR3 was defined as the stretch from the second conserved V-encoded cysteine to the conserved J-encoded phenylalanine. The earlier analysis of about 500 of the donors excluded sequences that lacked an unambiguous match to a single V gene segment. An earlier analysis of fewer than 750 of the donors called V segments functional above 56.7% productive rearrangements and segregating when the between-donor standard deviation exceeded 5%. To diagnose cytomegalovirus status from the catalog of TCR beta chain sequences, a statistical classification framework was built. In a later analysis, TCR nucleotide sequences were compared against IMGT/GENE-DB human TR gene sequences so that V and J genes could be assigned. The TCRdist pipeline was used in a later analysis to assign CDR3 sequences and most-parsimonious VDJ recombination scenarios. In a later analysis, each TCR beta chain was defined by its CDR3 amino acid sequence together with its V-gene family, and reads lacking a unique V-gene family were excluded. As a way to deal with suspected cross-contamination and a sequencing artifact, a later analysis dropped roughly 600 nucleotide sequences that were highly shared and had low generation probability. In a later analysis, a clonal expansion index for each public chain was calculated from normalized within-repertoire ranks of inferred template counts. In a later analysis, generation probabilities were computed with a VDJ recombination model fitted to out-of-frame rearrangements, and the resulting probabilities were checked against IGoR. Hypergeometric tests were used in a later analysis to score TCR-TCR, TCR-HLA and TCR-CMV co-occurrence, with a repertoire-size bias correction applied to the TCR pairs. False discovery rates were estimated in a later analysis by permuting HLA or CMV assignments 20 times. A later analysis grouped co-occurring TCRs with DBSCAN, adding TCRdist sequence similarity when clustering within HLA-allele-positive subsets. Repertoires with fewer than 30,000 or more than 120,000 public chains were left out of co-occurrence clustering, as were five repertoires with anomalous nucleotide sharing. TCRdb took this table from immuneACCESS and kept in-frame rearrangements with V and J called. Such tables lack part of the clones; where checked against another copy, unresolved V genes explain under half of the gap, and the rest is unexplained. D and trimming were read from the DNA, whereas the V and J calls and clone size are those reported in that table. This sample holds about 110,000 clones; just over 75% were observed only once. The top ten hold about 7.5% of the sample.

Points on this clone: The specificity of this receptor is unknown. There are no base qualities to consult, and no much larger clone falls within one base.

Rearrangement joined TRBV30 to TRBJ2-5; no D gene call is confident. This TCR derives from a man in his forties in good health and CMV-seropositive. Sequencing was done on a sample of PBMCs. The DNA sequence follows: TGTGCCTGGAGTGTAGGCCAGGCCCAGTACTTC. This translates into CAWSVGQAQYF. The variable domain in full, with residues beyond the CDR3 obtained from the reference TRBV30 and TRBJ2-5 genes, is SQTIHQWPATLVQPVGSPLSLECTVEGTSNPNLYWYRQAAGRGLQLLFYSVGIGQISSEVPQNLSASRPQDRQFILSSKKLLLSDSGFYLCAWSVGQAQYFGPGTRLLVL.